Following are 3 T cell receptor beta chains from one sample sequenced in a study of shared clonotypes between healthy human individuals. Clones were read by immunoSEQ multiplex PCR, and TCRdb kept only the in-frame ones, dropping some. Of fewer than 850,000 clones listed, 90% are singletons. Sequenced sample: memory CD8+ T cells from PBMCs. Subset denoted: CD45RO+ cells pooled with CCR7-negative TemRA cells. These receptors all stem from a man younger than 30 in good health. Some clones in this sample may be carry-over from other donors' samples.

V is TRBV13 and J is TRBJ1-2, with TRBD1 as a possible D gene (6 bases). This CDR3 has 14 residues. CDR1 is PRHDT and CDR2 is FYEKMQ in the germline V gene (reference sequence). V was pared by 5 bases and J by 8 bases, with 18 bases between. CDR3 in DNA: TGTGCCAGCAGCACAGGGACTCAGACTAGGGGCTACACCTTC. It codes for CASSTGTQTRGYTF.

Turning to this clone: Other DNA variants within this sample encode the same CDR3. V is TRBV13 and J is TRBJ2-5, with D hard to call. Germline CDR1 PRHDT, CDR2 FYEKMQ (reference sequence). CDR3 length equals 13 residues. Trimming pared 5 bases from V and 2 bases from J, leaving 9 bases between. For the CDR3, the DNA is TGTGCCAGCAGCCCTCCCGGGCAAGAGACCCAGTACTTC. It encodes CASSPPGQETQYF. The whole variable domain, filled in from reference TRBV13 and TRBJ2-5, reads AAGVIQSPRHLIKEKRETATLKCYPIPRHDTVYWYQQGPGQDPQFLISFYEKMQSDKGSIPDRFSAQQFSDYHSELNMSSLELGDSALYFCASSPPGQETQYFGPGTRLLVL.

The chain has TRBV19 and TRBJ1-2; no firm D call. V lost 4 bases, J lost 3 bases, and 6 bases lay in between. This CDR3 has 12 residues. In germline, CDR1 is LNHDA, CDR2 SQIVND (reference sequence). The CDR3 here is CASSRDDYGYTF. CDR3 in DNA: TGTGCCAGTAGTAGGGATGACTATGGCTACACCTTC.